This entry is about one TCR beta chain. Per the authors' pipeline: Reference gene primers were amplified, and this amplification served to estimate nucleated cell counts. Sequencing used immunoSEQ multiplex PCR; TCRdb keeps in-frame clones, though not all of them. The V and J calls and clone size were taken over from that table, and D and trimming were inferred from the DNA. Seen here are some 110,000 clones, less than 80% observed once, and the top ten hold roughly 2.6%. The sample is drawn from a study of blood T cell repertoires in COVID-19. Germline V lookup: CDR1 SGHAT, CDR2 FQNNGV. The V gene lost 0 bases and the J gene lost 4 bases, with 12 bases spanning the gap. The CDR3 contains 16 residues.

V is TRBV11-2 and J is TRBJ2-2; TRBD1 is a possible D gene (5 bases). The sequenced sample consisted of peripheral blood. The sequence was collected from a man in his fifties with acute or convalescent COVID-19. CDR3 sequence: CASSLEGRVGTGELFF. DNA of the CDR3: TGTGCCAGCAGCTTAGAAGGCAGGGTCGGCACCGGGGAGCTGTTTTTT.